The T cell receptor (beta chain) under discussion was sequenced for a study of blood T cell repertoires in COVID-19. The data were produced by immunoSEQ multiplex PCR, yet TCRdb's version contains in-frame clones alone and is incomplete. The repertoire holds 340,000 or so clones, 80% to 90% seen once, with 2.5% to 3.5% in the top ten. A few counts support this clone. This TCR was recovered from a man between 25 and 39 years old with active or convalescent COVID-19. Source material: peripheral blood.

This CDR3 is CASSPPREGPYEQYF. The CDR3 coding sequence is TGTGCCAGCAGCCCCCCACGGGAGGGCCCCTACGAGCAGTACTTC. This sequence joins TRBV28 and TRBJ2-7; 8 bases line up with TRBD2. The CDR3 sequence is 15 residues long. The germline V gene has CDR1 MDHEN and CDR2 SYDVKM. V was clipped by 6 bases and J by 2 bases; unmatched bases: 9.